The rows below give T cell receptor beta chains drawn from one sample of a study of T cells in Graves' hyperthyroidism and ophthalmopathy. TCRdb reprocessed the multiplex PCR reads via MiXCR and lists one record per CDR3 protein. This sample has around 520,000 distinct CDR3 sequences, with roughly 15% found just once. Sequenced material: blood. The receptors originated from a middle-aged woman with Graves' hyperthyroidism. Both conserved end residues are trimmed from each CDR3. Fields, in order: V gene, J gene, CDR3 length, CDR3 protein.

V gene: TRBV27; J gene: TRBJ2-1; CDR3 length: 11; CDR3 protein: ASSLPTSGKQF
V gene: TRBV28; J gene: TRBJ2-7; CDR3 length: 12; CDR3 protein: ASSFWAGPEEQY
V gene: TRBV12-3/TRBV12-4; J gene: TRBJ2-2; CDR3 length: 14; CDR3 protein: ASSFRLAGYTGELF
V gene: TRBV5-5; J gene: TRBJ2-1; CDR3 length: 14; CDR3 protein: ASSMGLATGHNEQF
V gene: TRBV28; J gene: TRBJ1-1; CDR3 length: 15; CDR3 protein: ASSSLKGVGGNTEAF
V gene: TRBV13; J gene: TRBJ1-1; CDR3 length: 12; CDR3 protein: ASSFPQGAYEAF
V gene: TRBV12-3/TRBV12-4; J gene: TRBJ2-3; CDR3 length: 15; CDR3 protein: ASSLGGGLTRTDTQY
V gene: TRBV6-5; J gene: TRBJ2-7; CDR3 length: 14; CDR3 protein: ASSYSPGLAAYEQY
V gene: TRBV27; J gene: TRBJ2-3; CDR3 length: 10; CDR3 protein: ASSGSTDTQY
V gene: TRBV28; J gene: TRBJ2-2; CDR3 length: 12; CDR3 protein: ATLPGLNTGELF
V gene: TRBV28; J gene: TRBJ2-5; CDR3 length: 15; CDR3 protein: ASSYNYGGRAPETQY
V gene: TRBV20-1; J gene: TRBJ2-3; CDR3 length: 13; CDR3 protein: SAIRGSQGTDTQY
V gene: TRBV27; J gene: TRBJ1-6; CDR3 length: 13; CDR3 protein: ASSFSGTGSGPLH
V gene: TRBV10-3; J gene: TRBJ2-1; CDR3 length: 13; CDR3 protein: AIRSGGGPYNEQF
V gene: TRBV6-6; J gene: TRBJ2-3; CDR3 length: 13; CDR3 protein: ASSYRTGTTDTQY
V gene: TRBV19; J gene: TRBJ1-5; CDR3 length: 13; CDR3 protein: ASTIGRQSKQPQH
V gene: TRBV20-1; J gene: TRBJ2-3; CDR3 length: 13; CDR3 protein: SAKTGEKRTDTQY
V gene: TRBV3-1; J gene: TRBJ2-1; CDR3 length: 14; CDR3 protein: ASSPASGATYNEQF
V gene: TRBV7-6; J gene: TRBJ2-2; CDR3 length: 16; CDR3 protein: ASSSSTSPKSNTGELF
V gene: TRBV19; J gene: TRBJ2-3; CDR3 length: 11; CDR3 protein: ATTRTSTDTQY
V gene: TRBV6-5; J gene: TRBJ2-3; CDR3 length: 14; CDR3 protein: ASRYSHAGGTDTQY
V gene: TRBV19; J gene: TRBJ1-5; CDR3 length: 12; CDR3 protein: ASSLSDSNQPQH
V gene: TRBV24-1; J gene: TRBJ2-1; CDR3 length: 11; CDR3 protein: ATSDLLGNEQF
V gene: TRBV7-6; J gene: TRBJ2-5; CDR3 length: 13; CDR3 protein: ASSLGFGNQETQY
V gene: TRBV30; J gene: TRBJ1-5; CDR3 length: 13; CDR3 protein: AWSPGQPYNQPQH
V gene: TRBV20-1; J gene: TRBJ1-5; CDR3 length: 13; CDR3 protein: SADTSDRENQPQH
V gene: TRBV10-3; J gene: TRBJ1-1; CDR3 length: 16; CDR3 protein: AISESSQGLAVFSEAF
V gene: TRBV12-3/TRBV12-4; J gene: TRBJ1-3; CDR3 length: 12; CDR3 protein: ASSLARDGNTIY
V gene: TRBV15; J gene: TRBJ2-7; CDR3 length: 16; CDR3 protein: ATSRGKGAKGAAYEQY
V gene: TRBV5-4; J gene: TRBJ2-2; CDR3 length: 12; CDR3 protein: ASSLGQYTGELF
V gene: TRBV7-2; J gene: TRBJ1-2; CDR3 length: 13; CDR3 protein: ASSRGQGEYYGYT
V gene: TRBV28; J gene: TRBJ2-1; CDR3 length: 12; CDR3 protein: ASHGQGSFNEQF
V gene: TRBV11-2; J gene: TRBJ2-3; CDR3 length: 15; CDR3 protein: ASSLVWGQGSTDTQY
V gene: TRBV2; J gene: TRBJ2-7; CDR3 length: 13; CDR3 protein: ASSEALALFYEQY
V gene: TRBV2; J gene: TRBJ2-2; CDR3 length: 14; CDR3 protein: ASSDWREGGTGELF
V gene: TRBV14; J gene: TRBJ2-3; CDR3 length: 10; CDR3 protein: ASSPTRSTQY
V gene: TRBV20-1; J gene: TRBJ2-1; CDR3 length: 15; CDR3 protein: SASPLVTSGRDNEQF
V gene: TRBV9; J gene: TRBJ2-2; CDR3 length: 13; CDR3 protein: ASSVGQGSTGELF
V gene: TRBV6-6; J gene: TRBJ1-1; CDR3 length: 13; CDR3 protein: ASSYGFGGGTEAF
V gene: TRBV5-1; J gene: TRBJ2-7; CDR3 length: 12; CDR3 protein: ASGPAGGPYEQY
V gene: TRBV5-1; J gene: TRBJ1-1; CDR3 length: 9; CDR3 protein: ASSGSTEAF
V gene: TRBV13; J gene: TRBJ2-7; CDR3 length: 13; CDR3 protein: ASSLRDSRSYEQY
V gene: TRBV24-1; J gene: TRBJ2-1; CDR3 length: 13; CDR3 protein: ATSDFQAGLNEQF
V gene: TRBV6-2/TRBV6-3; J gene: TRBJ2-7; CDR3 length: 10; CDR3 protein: ASKSEGYEQY
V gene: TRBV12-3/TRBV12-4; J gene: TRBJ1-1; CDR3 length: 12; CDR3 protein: ASRSTSLNTEAF
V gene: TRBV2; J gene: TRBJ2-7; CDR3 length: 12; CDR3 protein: ASSPIPGQGEQY
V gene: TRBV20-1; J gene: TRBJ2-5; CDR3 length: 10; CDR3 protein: SAPDRAETQY
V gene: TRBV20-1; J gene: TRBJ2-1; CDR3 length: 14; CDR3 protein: SARGGTGLTYNEQF
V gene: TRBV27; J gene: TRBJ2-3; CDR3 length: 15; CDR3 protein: ASSRWTSGSGTDTQY
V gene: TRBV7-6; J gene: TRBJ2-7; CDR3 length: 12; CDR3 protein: ASVLDQGHTEQY
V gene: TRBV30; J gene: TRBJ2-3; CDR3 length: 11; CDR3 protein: ARSRGITDTQY
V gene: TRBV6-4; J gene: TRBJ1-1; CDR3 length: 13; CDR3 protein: ASSAEQGGGTEAF
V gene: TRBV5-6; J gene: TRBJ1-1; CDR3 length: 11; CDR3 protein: ASSFNSGTEAF
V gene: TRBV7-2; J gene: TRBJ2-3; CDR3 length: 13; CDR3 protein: ASSPFELGADTQY
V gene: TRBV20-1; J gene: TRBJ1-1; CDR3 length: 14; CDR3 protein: SARGGQPERNTEAF
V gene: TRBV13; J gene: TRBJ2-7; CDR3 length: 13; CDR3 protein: ASSLVAGDVYEQY
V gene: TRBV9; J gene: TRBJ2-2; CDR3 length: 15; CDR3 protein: ASSVTPSGRGTGELF
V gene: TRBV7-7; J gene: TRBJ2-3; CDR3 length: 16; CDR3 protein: ASSRAWVARLSTDTQY
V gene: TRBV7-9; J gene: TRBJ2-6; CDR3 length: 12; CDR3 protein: ASSQPRGANVLT
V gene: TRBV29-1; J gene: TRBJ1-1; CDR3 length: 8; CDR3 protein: SVGSTEAF